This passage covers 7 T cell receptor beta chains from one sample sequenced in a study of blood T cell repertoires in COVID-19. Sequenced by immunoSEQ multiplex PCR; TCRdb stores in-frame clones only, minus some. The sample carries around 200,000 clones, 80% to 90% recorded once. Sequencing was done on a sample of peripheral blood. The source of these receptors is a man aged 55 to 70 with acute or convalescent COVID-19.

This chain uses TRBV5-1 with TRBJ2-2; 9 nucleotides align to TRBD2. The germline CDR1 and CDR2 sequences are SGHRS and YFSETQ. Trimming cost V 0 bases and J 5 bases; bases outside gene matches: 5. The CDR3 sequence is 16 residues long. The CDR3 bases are TGCGCCAGCAGCTTGGCCCTAGCGGGAAGAACCGGGGAGCTGTTTTTT. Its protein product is CASSLALAGRTGELFF.

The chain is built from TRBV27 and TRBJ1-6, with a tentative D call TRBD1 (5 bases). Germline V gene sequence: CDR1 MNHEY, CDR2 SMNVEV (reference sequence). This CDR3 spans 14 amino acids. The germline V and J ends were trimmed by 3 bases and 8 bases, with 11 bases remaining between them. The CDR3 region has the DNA TGTGCCAGCAGTTTTTATGGGGGGGATTCACCCCTCCACTTT. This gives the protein CASSFYGGDSPLHF.

The CDR3, as DNA: TGTGCCAGTAGGGGACAGGGGAATGAAAAACTGTTTTTT. It codes for CASRGQGNEKLFF. The rearrangement links TRBV19 to TRBJ1-4; TRBD1 matches at 10 bases. Germline CDR1 LNHDA, CDR2 SQIVND (reference sequence). The CDR3 loop spans 13 amino acids. V was pared by 6 bases and J by 5 bases, with 0 bases of the junction left unmatched. Based on the CDR3 plus reference TRBV19 and TRBJ1-4, the full variable domain is DGGITQSPKYLFRKEGQNVTLSCEQNLNHDAMYWYRQDPGQGLRLIYYSQIVNDFQKGDIAEGYSVSREKKESFPLTVTSAQKNPTAFYLCASRGQGNEKLFFGSGTQLSVL.

CDR3 coding DNA: TGTGCCATCACTAGCGGGAGGACCCATGAGCAGTTCTTC. This gives the protein CAITSGRTHEQFF. The V call is TRBV10-3, the J call TRBJ2-1; TRBD2 agrees at 11 bases. Trimming cost V 7 bases and J 8 bases; bases outside gene matches: 4. CDR3 length: 13 residues. Germline loops: CDR1 ENHRY, CDR2 SYGVKD.

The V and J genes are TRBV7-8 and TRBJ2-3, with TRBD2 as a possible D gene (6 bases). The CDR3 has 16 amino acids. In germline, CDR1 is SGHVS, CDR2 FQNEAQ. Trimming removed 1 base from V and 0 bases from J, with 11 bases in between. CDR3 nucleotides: TGTGCCAGCAGCTTAGGTAGTAGCGGAAGCACAGATACGCAGTATTTT. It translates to CASSLGSSGSTDTQYF.

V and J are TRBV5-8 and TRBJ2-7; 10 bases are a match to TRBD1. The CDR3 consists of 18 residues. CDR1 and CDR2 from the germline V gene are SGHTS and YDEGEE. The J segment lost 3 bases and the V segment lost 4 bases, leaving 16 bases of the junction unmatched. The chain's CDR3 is CASSEPTGGRPQGYEQYF. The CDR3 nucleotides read TGTGCCAGCAGCGAACCGACAGGGGGCCGGCCGCAGGGCTACGAGCAGTACTTC.

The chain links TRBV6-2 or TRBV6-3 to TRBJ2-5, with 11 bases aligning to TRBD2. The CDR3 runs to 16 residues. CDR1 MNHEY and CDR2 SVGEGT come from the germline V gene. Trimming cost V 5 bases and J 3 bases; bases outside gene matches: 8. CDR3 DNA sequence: TGTGCCAGCAGTGACCACTCGACTAGCGGGGAAGAGACCCAGTACTTC. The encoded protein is CASSDHSTSGEETQYF.